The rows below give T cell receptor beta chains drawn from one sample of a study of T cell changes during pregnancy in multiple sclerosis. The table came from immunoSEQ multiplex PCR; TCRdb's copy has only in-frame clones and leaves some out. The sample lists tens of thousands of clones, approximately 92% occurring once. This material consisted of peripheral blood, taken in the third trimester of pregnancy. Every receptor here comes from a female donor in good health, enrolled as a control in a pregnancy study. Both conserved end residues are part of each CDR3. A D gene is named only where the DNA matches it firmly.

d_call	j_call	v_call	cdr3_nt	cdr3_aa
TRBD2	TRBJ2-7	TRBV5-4	TGTGCCAGCAGCCTAGGACTAGCGGATTACGAGCAGTACTTC	CASSLGLADYEQYF
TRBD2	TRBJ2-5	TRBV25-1	TGTGCCATCCAGGGGACTAGCGGGGACAAAGAGACCCAGTACTTC	CAIQGTSGDKETQYF
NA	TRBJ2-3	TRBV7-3	TGTGCCAGCAGCCCATATGGGGTGGGGGCAGGCACAGATACGCAGTATTTT	CASSPYGVGAGTDTQYF
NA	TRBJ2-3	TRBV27	TGTGCCAGCGCCGGGGTCGGTGGCACAGATACGCAGTATTTT	CASAGVGGTDTQYF
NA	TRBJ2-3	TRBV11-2	TGTGCCAGCAGCTTAGGAAGCGGCACAGATACGCAGTATTTT	CASSLGSGTDTQYF
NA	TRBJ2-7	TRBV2	TGTGCCAGCAGCGCCCAGGGCTACGAGCAGTACTTC	CASSAQGYEQYF
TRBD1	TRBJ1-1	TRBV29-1	TGCAGCGTACGACAGGGGACGAACACTGAAGCTTTCTTT	CSVRQGTNTEAFF
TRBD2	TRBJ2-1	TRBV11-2	TGTGCCAGCAGCCCCGACGATAGCGGGGGGGGCGATGAGCAGTTCTTC	CASSPDDSGGGDEQFF
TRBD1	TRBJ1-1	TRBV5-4	TGTGCCAGCAGCTTGATGGACAGGGTAGGTGGGAAGAACACTGAAGCTTTCTTT	CASSLMDRVGGKNTEAFF
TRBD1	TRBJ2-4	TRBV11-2	TGTGCCAGCAGCTCACTTAAGGGGGCCGGAAACATTCAGTACTTC	CASSSLKGAGNIQYF
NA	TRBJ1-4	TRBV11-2	TGTGCCAGCAGCCTGTCTGTTGACAGGCCTAATGAAAAACTGTTTTTT	CASSLSVDRPNEKLFF
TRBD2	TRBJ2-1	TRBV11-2	TGTGCCAGCAGCTTAGATCGAAGCGGGAGCTCCTACAATGAGCAGTTCTTC	CASSLDRSGSSYNEQFF
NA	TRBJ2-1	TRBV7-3	TGTGCCAGCAGCTTTACCGGGGGCAATGAGCAGTTCTTC	CASSFTGGNEQFF
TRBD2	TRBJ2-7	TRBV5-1	TGCGCCAGCAGCCTGTGGGTTATGGGGACTAGCTGGGGGTTCGAGCAGTACTTC	CASSLWVMGTSWGFEQYF
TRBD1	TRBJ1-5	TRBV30	TGTGCCTGGAGCGAACAGGGGCTAGTACCCCAGCATTTT	CAWSEQGLVPQHF
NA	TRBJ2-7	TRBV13	TGTGCCAGCAGCCCTCGGGACACCTACGAGCAGTACTTC	CASSPRDTYEQYF
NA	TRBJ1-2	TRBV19	TGTGCCAGTAGTATGGTCGGCCAGGGAGGCGGCTACACCTTC	CASSMVGQGGGYTF
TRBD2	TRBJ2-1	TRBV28	TGTGCCAGCAGTTTCCGACCGAAATCGACCTATAGCGGGAGTTACAATGAGCAGTTCTTC	CASSFRPKSTYSGSYNEQFF
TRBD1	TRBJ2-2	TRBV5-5	TGTGCCAGCAGCTTATCCTCAGGGGGCAACACCGGGGAGCTGTTTTTT	CASSLSSGGNTGELFF
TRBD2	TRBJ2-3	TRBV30	TGTGCCTGGAAACTAGCGGGCACAGATACGCAGTATTTT	CAWKLAGTDTQYF
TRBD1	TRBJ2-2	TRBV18	TGTGCCAGCTCACTTGGACAGGGAAACACCGGGGAGCTGTTTTTT	CASSLGQGNTGELFF
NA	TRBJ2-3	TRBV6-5	TGTGCCAGCAGTTTTGCCGGTGTAGATACGCAGTATTTT	CASSFAGVDTQYF
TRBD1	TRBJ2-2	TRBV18	TGTGCCAGCACATCGTCTCCCGGGACAGGGGTAACCGGGGAGCTGTTTTTT	CASTSSPGTGVTGELFF
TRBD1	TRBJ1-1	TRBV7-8	TGTGCCAGCAGCCCTGACAGGGGGCAAGTGTACACTGAAGCTTTCTTT	CASSPDRGQVYTEAFF
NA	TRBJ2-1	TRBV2	TGTGCCAGCAGTGAGGACATATGGAATGAGCAGTTCTTC	CASSEDIWNEQFF
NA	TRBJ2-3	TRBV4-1	TGCGCCAGCAGCCAAGGGCTAGGGGGTTCTAGCACAGATACGCAGTATTTT	CASSQGLGGSSTDTQYF
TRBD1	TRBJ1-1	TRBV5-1	TGCGCCAGCAGTTTTGATTTGGGGGGGACAGGCACTGAAGCTTTCTTT	CASSFDLGGTGTEAFF